The clone carrying this TCR beta chain was recorded only once. Its target is not known. V lost 4 bases, J lost 8 bases, and 20 bases lay in between. The CDR3 consists of 16 residues. Looked up from germline, CDR1 is WNHNN and CDR2 is SYGVQD (reference sequence). This entry is derived from a study of brain T cells in children with intractable seizures. Whole-study findings and limits: Clones missing pre-surgery may reflect undersampling of that blood sample. Patients' HCMV serostatus was unknown; virus specificity rests on CDR3 similarity alone.

Some clones are missing from TCRdb's copy, which holds only in-frame ones; the method was immunoSEQ multiplex PCR. The sample yields about 340,000 clones, 93% seen once. Indicated time point: blood from clinic visit 5 months post-surgery; TSC patient then seizure free. The clonotype originates from a boy in the first two years of life with tuberous sclerosis and intractable seizures. The gene calls are TRBV10-1 and TRBJ2-2; D tentatively fits TRBD1 or TRBD2 (5 bases each). The input for sequencing was peripheral blood, taken roughly 5 months after surgery. For the CDR3, the DNA is TGCGCCAGCAGTGTTGGGACCAACACCGCGGAAGGGGAGCTGTTTTTT. This codes for CASSVGTNTAEGELFF.